A selection of T cell receptor beta chains follows, all from one sample in a study of blood T cell repertoires in COVID-19. Assay: immunoSEQ multiplex PCR; the TCRdb copy retains only in-frame clones and omits some. The sample comprises a few hundred thousand clones, approximately 80% of which are singletons, and 1.2% to 1.5% rests with the top ten. Material for sequencing was peripheral blood. These receptor sequences come from a woman in her thirties or forties who had recovered from COVID-19. The CDR3 runs from the conserved cysteine through the conserved F or W. Fields, in order: V gene, D gene, clone size, J gene, CDR3 DNA, CDR3 protein. A D gene is named only where the DNA matches it firmly. Only some rows state a clone size, as once, few, many or a class for expanded clones.

V: TRBV7-9; D: NA; size: NA; J: TRBJ1-2; DNA: TGTGCCAGCAGCTTAGGTACTGCAGCGATCCCCTATGGCTACACCTTC; CDR3: CASSLGTAAIPYGYTF
V: TRBV29-1; D: TRBD2; size: NA; J: TRBJ2-3; DNA: TGCAGCGTTGAGATCGGGGGGGCAATAGATACGCAGTATTTT; CDR3: CSVEIGGAIDTQYF
V: TRBV5-6; D: NA; size: NA; J: TRBJ1-1; DNA: TGTGCCAGCAGACCCGGACAGAACACTGAAGCTTTCTTT; CDR3: CASRPGQNTEAFF
V: TRBV30; D: TRBD1; size: once; J: TRBJ2-7; DNA: TGTGCCTGGAGTAATGGACAGGGGGCCACCTACGAGCAGTACTTC; CDR3: CAWSNGQGATYEQYF
V: TRBV19; D: NA; size: once; J: TRBJ2-2; DNA: TGTGCCAGTAGTACCTACGGAGGGACCACCGGGGAGCTGTTTTTT; CDR3: CASSTYGGTTGELFF
V: TRBV30; D: TRBD1; size: NA; J: TRBJ2-7; DNA: TGTGCCTGGACCCTGGGACAGGGGCGAACCTACGAGCAGTACTTC; CDR3: CAWTLGQGRTYEQYF
V: TRBV11-3; D: NA; size: NA; J: TRBJ2-2; DNA: TGTGCCAGCAGCTTAGCACAGGGTCAGACCGGGGAGCTGTTTTTT; CDR3: CASSLAQGQTGELFF
V: TRBV18; D: NA; size: NA; J: TRBJ2-7; DNA: TGTGCCAGCTCACCACCGGCAAACTCCTACGAGCAGTACTTC; CDR3: CASSPPANSYEQYF
V: TRBV28; D: NA; size: NA; J: TRBJ1-5; DNA: TGTGCCAGCAGTTTTTCCTCGGGGGGCAATCAGCCCCAGCATTTT; CDR3: CASSFSSGGNQPQHF
V: TRBV28; D: NA; size: NA; J: TRBJ1-2; DNA: TGTGCCAGCAGTTTAACGGTCCGGGGGGCGAGTGGCTACACCTTC; CDR3: CASSLTVRGASGYTF
V: TRBV6-2/TRBV6-3; D: TRBD2; size: NA; J: TRBJ2-3; DNA: TGTGCCAGCAGTTCCCCACCTAGCGGGGCAGATACGCAGTATTTT; CDR3: CASSSPPSGADTQYF
V: TRBV12-3/TRBV12-4; D: NA; size: NA; J: TRBJ2-3; DNA: TGTGCCAGCAGTTCATTAGTTAATACGCAGTATTTT; CDR3: CASSSLVNTQYF